This T cell receptor beta chain was sequenced for a study of OX40 agonist ivuxolimab in advanced cancers. Study information: The dose-escalation group included hepatocellular carcinoma, melanoma, renal cell carcinoma and head and neck cancer. Of the patients, three showed partial responses, one with hepatocellular carcinoma and two with cutaneous melanoma.

Deletions cut 3 bases from V and 4 bases from J, with 11 bases between. Germline assignment: CDR1 SEHNR and CDR2 FQNEAQ (reference sequence). The CDR3 totals 14 residues. Assay used: immunoSEQ multiplex PCR; TCRdb lists only in-frame clones, some missing. The sample consists of 96,000 or so clones, around 91% of them appearing once. The sequence was collected from an adult with an advanced solid tumor such as melanoma, head and neck, liver or kidney cancer. Here the sequenced sample was CD4+ or CD8+ T cells sorted from blood, taken in a trial of the OX40 agonist ivuxolimab. The rearrangement joins TRBV7-9 to TRBJ2-3; perhaps TRBD2 as D (5 bases). This CDR3 reads CASSFYVGADTQYF. The CDR3 region has the DNA TGTGCCAGCAGCTTCTATGTCGGGGCAGATACGCAGTATTTT.